The 3 T cell receptor beta chains listed next were all sequenced from one sample in a study of T cells in Graves' hyperthyroidism and ophthalmopathy. TCR beta CDR3 regions were amplified from RNA transcripts. Carried out on the TCR CDR3, a first-round RT-PCR used the HTBI primer set. MiXCR, applied by TCRdb to the multiplex PCR reads, yields one record per CDR3 protein. The sample consists of 550,000 to 700,000 distinct CDR3 sequences, around 15% of them appearing once. Sequencing was done on a sample of blood. The source is a woman between 40 and 55 years old with Graves' ophthalmopathy.

This clonotype was observed a few times. The chain employs TRBV29-1 and TRBJ2-5; 7 nucleotides agree with TRBD2. Germline CDR1 and CDR2: SQVTM and ANQGSEA. The CDR3 is 14 residues long. The V gene end was trimmed by 8 bases and the J gene end by 4 bases; junction bases not matched to a gene: 13. The CDR3 spells CSYPGGPRRETQYF. The CDR3 bases are TGCAGCTACCCGGGGGGTCCCCGGAGAGAGACCCAGTACTTC.

This clonotype was detected many times. This rearrangement joins TRBV19 to TRBJ1-5, with D possibly matching TRBD1 (5 bases). CDR1 and CDR2 from the germline V gene are LNHDA and SQIVND (reference sequence). This CDR3 is built from 13 residues. Trimming removed 6 bases at V and 6 bases at J, with 12 bases between. The CDR3 nucleotides are TGTGCCAGTAGCACAGGACATCTTCAGCCCCAGCATTTT. Its protein is CASSTGHLQPQHF.

This clonotype came up many times. V and J are TRBV28 and TRBJ2-7; TRBD2 aligns across 8 bases. This CDR3 is built from 15 residues. Unmatched junction bases numbered 10, after V lost 5 bases and J lost 4 bases. CDR1 and CDR2 from the germline V gene are MDHEN and SYDVKM. The CDR3 loop reads CASSVAGKGVYEQYF. In DNA, the CDR3 is TGTGCCAGCAGTGTAGCGGGAAAGGGTGTGTACGAGCAGTACTTC.